This TCR beta chain is from a study of response to subunit inactivated influenza vaccine. TCRdb recomputed calls from the RT-PCR reads with MiXCR, one row per CDR3 protein. This table holds approximately 290,000 distinct CDR3 sequences, over 20% found once. The length of the CDR3 is 13 residues. Germline CDR1 reads DFQATT; CDR2 reads SNEGSKA (reference sequence). The V gene end was trimmed by 3 bases and the J gene end by 6 bases; junction bases not matched to a gene: 8. The sequencing here drew on PBMCs from blood, taken 21 months after vaccination. The chain carries TRBV20-1 and TRBJ2-7, with 7 positions matching TRBD2. This sequence originates from a man aged 50 to 69 who received an inactivated influenza vaccine. The CDR3 is CSASQFSGGEQYF. The CDR3 DNA is TGCAGTGCTAGTCAATTCTCGGGAGGCGAGCAGTACTTC.